What follows describes a single T cell receptor (beta chain). Its matching antigen is unknown. This sample is part of a study of T cells in localized non-small cell lung cancer. The study, taken as a whole, reports: Detection in adjacent lung was observed for a median approximately 53 of the top 100 tumor clones.

The CDR3 contains 14 residues. V dropped 3 bases and J dropped 7 bases, with 15 bases sitting between them. CDR1 is KGHSH and CDR2 is LQKENI in the germline V gene. The repertoire was sequenced with immunoSEQ multiplex PCR; TCRdb's copy has only in-frame clones and lacks some. The table shows about 2,600 clones, with approximately 30% occurring only once. The chain carries TRBV18 and TRBJ1-2; TRBD1 might be the D (6 bases). The TCR originated in a male donor aged 60 or over with stage III squamous cell lung carcinoma. Sequencing was performed on lung tumor tissue, taken before any cancer treatment. The DNA of the CDR3 is TGTGCCAGCTCACCGGACGCGGGGGGCGGTGGCTACACCTTC. It yields the protein CASSPDAGGGGYTF.